Listed here is a single T cell receptor (beta chain). This entry belongs to a study of OX40 agonist ivuxolimab in advanced cancers. About the study: While on treatment, patients had intravenous ivuxolimab at 0.01 to 10 mg/kg every 2 weeks. Partial responses occurred in three patients (one hepatocellular carcinoma, two cutaneous melanoma).

Assay used: immunoSEQ multiplex PCR; TCRdb lists only in-frame clones, some missing. This table holds under 140,000 clones, approximately 89% found once. V shed 5 bases and J 3 bases; nucleotides not matched to a gene: 6. Germline V gene lookup returns CDR1 SGHTA and CDR2 FQGNSA. The CDR3 extends over 15 amino acids. Autoimmune disease history or systemic immunosuppression led to patients being barred. The chain recombines TRBV7-2 with TRBJ1-4; 7 bases align to TRBD1. This sequence was found in an adult with an advanced solid tumor such as melanoma, head and neck, liver or kidney cancer. Sequenced material: CD4+ or CD8+ T cells sorted from blood, taken in a trial of the OX40 agonist ivuxolimab. CDR3 coding DNA: TGTGCCAGCAGCCCTAGGGGGACAGCTAATGAAAAACTGTTTTTT. This sequence encodes CASSPRGTANEKLFF.